The 10 T cell receptor beta chains below come from one sample, sequenced in a study of cytomegalovirus exposure and HLA in healthy donors. The PCR employed 60 Vbeta primers together with 13 Jbeta primers. The method was immunoSEQ multiplex PCR; TCRdb's version includes in-frame clones alone and lacks a portion of them. The sample yields 150,000 to 200,000 clones, 70% to 90% seen once. Sequencing was performed on PBMCs. The receptors stem from a man younger than 35 in good health and CMV-seropositive.

This chain connects TRBV19 to TRBJ2-3; weak D call: TRBD2 (6 bases). CDR1 is LNHDA and CDR2 is SQIVND in the germline V gene (reference sequence). The CDR3 is 13 amino acids. Trimming took 5 bases from V and 1 from J, leaving 7 bases between them. The CDR3 sequence: CASSWRGTDTQYF. In nucleotides, the CDR3 is TGTGCCAGTAGTTGGAGGGGCACAGATACGCAGTATTTT.

V usage is TRBV29-1 and J usage is TRBJ1-2; 9 bases agree with TRBD1. Trimming removed 1 base from V and 4 bases from J; junction bases left unmatched: 1. This CDR3 has 13 amino acids. In germline, CDR1 is SQVTM, CDR2 ANQGSEA. CDR3 nucleotides: TGCAGCGTTGAAGGGACAGGGGCCTATGGCTACACCTTC. Translated, it gives CSVEGTGAYGYTF.

This CDR3 is CASSLAATRTIEYYGYTF. The DNA for the CDR3 is TGCGCCAGCAGCCTAGCAGCGACCCGGACAATAGAATACTATGGCTACACCTTC. The rearrangement links TRBV4-1 to TRBJ1-2; maybe TRBD1 (5 bases). The CDR3 loop spans 18 amino acids. Deletions cut 4 bases from V and 3 bases from J, with 24 bases between. From germline, CDR1 is MGHRA and CDR2 YSYEKL.

This rearrangement joins TRBV11-2 to TRBJ2-1; D possibly corresponds to TRBD2 (6 bases). V lost 4 bases to trimming and J lost 4 bases, with 14 bases between them. Looked up from germline, CDR1 is SGHAT and CDR2 is FQNNGV. The length of the CDR3 is 15 residues. The DNA for the CDR3 is TGTGCCAGCAGCTCTGCGGGGTCAGTTTACAATGAGCAGTTCTTC. This translates into CASSSAGSVYNEQFF. The entire variable domain, with the rest obtained from reference TRBV11-2 and TRBJ2-1, is as follows: EAGVAQSPRYKIIEKRQSVAFWCNPISGHATLYWYQQILGQGPKLLIQFQNNGVVDDSQLPKDRFSAERLKGVDSTLKIQPAKLEDSAVYLCASSSAGSVYNEQFFGPGTRLTVL.

The chain links TRBV5-1 to TRBJ2-5; 10 bases line up with TRBD1. Germline CDR1 reads SGHRS; CDR2 reads YFSETQ. The CDR3 covers 15 residues. The junction had 4 bases not matched to a gene; V was cut back by 0 bases and J by 5 bases. The CDR3 DNA is TGCGCCAGCAGCTTGGCCGGGACAGGGGATGAGACCCAGTACTTC. Its translation: CASSLAGTGDETQYF.

The V call is TRBV19, the J call TRBJ2-2, with D possibly being TRBD2 (6 bases). The V and J ends lost 6 bases and 9 bases respectively, with 17 bases between them. The germline CDR1 and CDR2 sequences are LNHDA and SQIVND (reference sequence). The CDR3 consists of 14 residues. DNA for the CDR3: TGTGCCAGTAGCAGACTAGGGGTAAAATGGGAGCTGTTTTTT. Encoded protein: CASSRLGVKWELFF.

The chain uses TRBV5-1 and TRBJ2-3, with a possible D match to TRBD2 (5 bases). This CDR3 has 15 amino acids. The germline gives CDR1 SGHRS, CDR2 YFSETQ. Trimming removed 0 bases from V and 3 bases from J, with 11 bases in between. The CDR3 DNA reads as TGCGCCAGCAGCTTGGTCCCGGGAATGACAGATACGCAGTATTTT. The encoded protein is CASSLVPGMTDTQYF.

The DNA for the CDR3 is TGTGCCAGCAGTTACAACAGGGGAGGAGAGCAGTACTTC. It translates to CASSYNRGGEQYF. The chain recombines TRBV6-6 with TRBJ2-7, with D possibly TRBD1 on 7 matching bases. This CDR3 contains 13 residues. CDR1 MNHNY and CDR2 SVGAGI come from the germline V gene (reference sequence). Trimming removed 2 bases from V and 7 bases from J, with 12 bases in between.

This clone was found once. The chain joins TRBV18 to TRBJ1-1; weak D call: TRBD1 (6 bases). CDR1 is KGHSH, CDR2 LQKENI, per germline. Trimming left V 4 bases short and J 6 bases short, with 18 bases between. The CDR3 runs 15 residues. CDR3 nucleotides: TGTGCCAGCTCACTCAACGAGGGGGTATTGGCTGAAGCTTTCTTT. It is translated as CASSLNEGVLAEAFF.

This chain uses TRBV2 with TRBJ2-2; the match to TRBD2 covers 11 bases. V shed 7 bases, J shed 5 bases, and the junction held 12 bases outside the gene matches. CDR3 length: 17 amino acids. Germline CDR1 and CDR2: SNHLY and FYNNEI. As DNA, the CDR3 is TGTGCCAGCACCTCTCGGTCTAGCGGGGGGTTGACCGGGGAGCTGTTTTTT. Its protein product is CASTSRSSGGLTGELFF.